The 27 T cell receptor beta chains below all came from one sample that was sequenced in a study of graft-versus-host responses after intestinal transplantation. The table came from immunoSEQ multiplex PCR; TCRdb's copy has only in-frame clones and leaves some out. Of 90,000 to 120,000 clones in the sample, roughly 89% are singletons; the top ten hold over 0.6%. The antigens for these receptors are not known. Source: unstimulated CD4+ T cells sorted from spleen or lymph node cells, taken before transplant. Receptors were obtained from a human donor who was the organ donor for an intestinal transplant.

J is TRBJ2-1 and V is TRBV12-5; D remains unclear. V lost 1 base to trimming and J lost 3 bases, with 4 bases between them. The germline CDR1 and CDR2 sequences are LGHNT and FRNRAP. The CDR3 extends over 13 amino acids. The DNA of the CDR3 is TGTGCTAGTGGTTTGGCCCACTACAATGAGCAGTTCTTC. This encodes CASGLAHYNEQFF.

The chain carries TRBV7-6 and TRBJ1-2, with D possibly being TRBD1 (5 bases). CDR1 and CDR2 from the germline V gene are SGHVS and FNYEAQ. The V gene lost 5 bases and the J gene lost 4 bases, with 11 bases spanning the gap. This CDR3 is 13 amino acids long. The chain's CDR3 is CASSEGRGYGYTF. The CDR3 DNA follows: TGTGCCAGCAGCGAGGGGCGCGGCTATGGCTACACCTTC.

This clone was seen more than once but under ten times. The V call is TRBV6-1, the J call TRBJ2-2; 8 positions match TRBD2. Per the germline V gene, CDR1 is MNHNS and CDR2 is SASEGT. Germline trimming cut 6 bases from V and 6 bases from J; bases unmatched to any gene: 9. The CDR3 is 15 residues long. The CDR3 DNA follows: TGTGCCAGCAGGAAGGTAGCGGGAACCGCCGGGGAGCTGTTTTTT. It codes for CASRKVAGTAGELFF.

This chain links TRBV11-2 with TRBJ2-1; D not certain. CDR1 is SGHAT, CDR2 FQNNGV, per germline. The CDR3 spans 16 residues. V was clipped by 4 bases and J by 0 bases, with 13 bases between them. CDR3 nucleotide sequence: TGTGCCAGCAGCTCCTCAGCGAGGAGCTCCTACAATGAGCAGTTCTTC. As protein: CASSSSARSSYNEQFF.

The rearrangement joins TRBV6-5 to TRBJ1-2, with D maybe TRBD1 (5 bases). The CDR3 covers 12 residues. Trimming pared 7 bases from V and 3 bases from J, leaving 9 bases between. Germline assignment: CDR1 MNHEY and CDR2 SVGAGI. CDR3 amino acids: CASMSGHYGYTF. The CDR3, as DNA: TGTGCCAGCATGTCGGGACACTATGGCTACACCTTC.

This chain uses TRBV7-2 with TRBJ2-3; D may be TRBD1 (6 bases). Looked up from germline, CDR1 is SGHTA and CDR2 is FQGNSA. The CDR3 covers 15 residues. Trimming took 1 base from V and 2 from J, leaving 10 bases between them. CDR3 protein: CASSLGGGPTDTQYF. For the CDR3, the DNA is TGTGCCAGCAGCTTAGGTGGGGGCCCCACAGATACGCAGTATTTT.

A few counts support this clone. The chain carries TRBV2 and TRBJ2-1, with D maybe TRBD1 (6 bases). In germline, CDR1 is SNHLY, CDR2 FYNNEI. The CDR3 is 13 residues long. CDR3 nucleotide sequence: TGTGCACTATCCGGGACACACTACAATGAGCAGTTCTTC. Translation gives CALSGTHYNEQFF. Together with reference TRBV2 and TRBJ2-1, the CDR3 gives the full variable domain: EPEVTQTPSHQVTQMGQEVILRCVPISNHLYFYWYRQILGQKVEFLVSFYNNEISEKSEIFDDQFSVERPDGSNFTLKIRSTKLEDSAMYFCALSGTHYNEQFFGPGTRLTVL.

The J gene is TRBJ2-1, the V gene TRBV12-5, with TRBD2 identical over 10 bases. The CDR3 contains 16 residues. The ends lost 9 bases at V and 8 bases at J; junction bases unmatched: 16. CDR1 is LGHNT and CDR2 is FRNRAP in the germline V gene. In DNA, the CDR3 is TGTGCTAGCGCCTCATCAAGAGCGGGAGGGCCGGATGAGCAGTTCTTC. Residues: CASASSRAGGPDEQFF.

The CDR3 DNA reads TGTGCCAGCAGTTATTCGAACCCACTATCCTACGAGCAGTACTTC. This translates into CASSYSNPLSYEQYF. The chain carries TRBV6-5 and TRBJ2-7; no definite D call. CDR1 is MNHEY, CDR2 SVGAGI, per germline. The CDR3 covers 15 residues. Between the trimmed V and J ends, which lost 3 bases and 1 base, there was a span of 13 bases.

The chain joins TRBV19 to TRBJ2-7; tentatively, D is TRBD1 (7 bases). Per germline, CDR1 LNHDA and CDR2 SQIVND (reference sequence). This CDR3 region has 15 residues. Trimming stripped 3 bases from V and 0 bases from J, with 12 bases between. The CDR3 bases are TGTGCCAGTAGTATTCGACAGGGACTCTCCTACGAGCAGTACTTC. Residues: CASSIRQGLSYEQYF.

The V and J genes are TRBV28 and TRBJ2-5; 8 bases fit TRBD2. CDR1 and CDR2 from the germline V gene are MDHEN and SYDVKM. With 1 base clipped from V and 7 bases from J, the junction kept 2 bases outside the gene matches. The CDR3 totals 13 residues. The CDR3 is CASSLLGLGTQYF. The CDR3 DNA reads TGTGCCAGCAGTTTATTGGGACTAGGGACCCAGTACTTC. The full variable domain, with the rest looked up from reference TRBV28 and TRBJ2-5, is DVKVTQSSRYLVKRTGEKVFLECVQDMDHENMFWYRQDPGLGLRLIYFSYDVKMKEKGDIPEGYSVSREKKERFSLILESASTNQTSMYLCASSLLGLGTQYFGPGTRLLVL.

This clone has a single count. The chain is built from TRBV29-1 and TRBJ1-2, with D perhaps matching TRBD1 (6 bases). Germline CDR1 is SQVTM and CDR2 is ANQGSEA. This CDR3 is built from 12 residues. V lost 6 bases, J lost 9 bases, and 17 bases lay in between. The CDR3 DNA sequence: TGCAGCGTACGCCGGGACACGTCGAGCTACACCTTC. Translation gives CSVRRDTSSYTF.

The chain uses TRBV4-2 and TRBJ2-7; no clear D gene. The CDR3 consists of 17 residues. Germline assignment: CDR1 LGHNA and CDR2 YNFKEQ. With 4 bases removed from V and 3 bases from J, the gap between germline ends came to 22 bases. The CDR3 loop reads CASSLSFGQESNYEQYF. The CDR3 DNA follows: TGTGCCAGCAGCCTCTCCTTTGGGCAGGAATCAAACTACGAGCAGTACTTC.

The chain carries TRBV19 and TRBJ1-4; weak D call: TRBD1 (6 bases). The CDR3 runs 15 residues. Trimming cost V 7 bases and J 8 bases, with 20 bases left between them. CDR1 is LNHDA and CDR2 is SQIVND in the germline V gene (reference sequence). The CDR3 sequence is CASNIGNRVGEKLFF. In nucleotides, the CDR3 is TGTGCCAGTAATATCGGAAACAGGGTCGGAGAAAAACTGTTTTTT.

The rearrangement uses TRBV5-1 and TRBJ2-7; 8 nucleotides match TRBD1. CDR1 and CDR2 from the germline V gene are SGHRS and YFSETQ. V trimming: 4 bases; J trimming: 7 bases; junction bases outside the gene matches: 7. The CDR3 length is 13 residues. CDR3 DNA: TGCGCCAGCAGCGCCGGACAGGGTGGAGAGCAGTACTTC. Its protein product is CASSAGQGGEQYF.

The gene calls are TRBV11-3 and TRBJ1-6; D is uncertain. This CDR3 comprises 12 residues. The germline V gene encodes CDR1 SGHNT and CDR2 YENEEA. V lost 5 bases to trimming and J lost 9 bases, with 8 bases between them. The CDR3 is CASSREGSPLHF. The CDR3 DNA follows: TGTGCCAGCAGCCGCGAGGGTTCACCCCTCCACTTT.

This chain connects TRBV5-1 to TRBJ2-4, with D perhaps matching TRBD1 (6 bases). Deletions cut 1 base from V and 3 bases from J, with 11 bases between. There are 15 residues in the CDR3. The germline gives CDR1 SGHRS, CDR2 YFSETQ. CDR3 protein: CASSLTGSDKNIQYF. Here the CDR3 DNA reads TGCGCCAGCAGCTTGACAGGGTCGGACAAAAACATTCAGTACTTC.

CDR3: CASSEAAGGYQETQYF. CDR3 coding DNA: TGTGCCAGCAGTGAAGCGGCGGGAGGGTACCAAGAGACCCAGTACTTC. The chain links TRBV25-1 to TRBJ2-5; 9 nucleotides line up with TRBD2. V shed 2 bases and J 0 bases; nucleotides not matched to a gene: 4. Germline CDR1 MGHDK, CDR2 SYGVNS. The CDR3 is 16 residues long.

The V call is TRBV30, the J call TRBJ1-2; D unclear. This CDR3 spans 15 amino acids. Looked up from germline, CDR1 is GTSNPN and CDR2 is SVGIG (reference sequence). V lost 4 bases, J lost 2 bases, and 17 bases lay in between. CDR3 nucleotides: TGTGCCTGGAAGGCTGAAGTGTTGGCAAACTATGGCTACACCTTC. Translation: CAWKAEVLANYGYTF.

The J gene is TRBJ2-3, the V gene TRBV19, with no clear D. The CDR3 loop spans 15 amino acids. Germline V gene sequence: CDR1 LNHDA, CDR2 SQIVND (reference sequence). V shed 9 bases and J shed 5 bases, with 21 bases lying between them. The CDR3 coding sequence is TGTGCCAGCGCAGAGAAAATGCGGTCAGGAGATACGCAGTATTTT. Protein product: CASAEKMRSGDTQYF. Full variable domain (outside the CDR3, taken from reference TRBV19 and TRBJ2-3): DGGITQSPKYLFRKEGQNVTLSCEQNLNHDAMYWYRQDPGQGLRLIYYSQIVNDFQKGDIAEGYSVSREKKESFPLTVTSAQKNPTAFYLCASAEKMRSGDTQYFGPGTRLTVL.

The rearrangement links TRBV7-8 to TRBJ2-5; 9 bases agree with TRBD1. V was pared by 5 bases and J by 4 bases, with 8 bases of the junction left unmatched. The CDR3 is 15 residues long. CDR1 SGHVS and CDR2 FQNEAQ come from the germline V gene. The CDR3 sequence: CASSTRDRVRETQYF. CDR3 coding DNA: TGTGCCAGCAGCACGAGGGACAGGGTCAGAGAGACCCAGTACTTC. Full variable domain (rest looked up from reference TRBV7-8 and TRBJ2-5): GAGVSQSPRYKVAKRGQDVALRCDPISGHVSLFWYQQALGQGPEFLTYFQNEAQLDKSGLPSDRFFAERPEGSVSTLKIQRTQQEDSAVYLCASSTRDRVRETQYFGPGTRLLVL.

The chain recombines TRBV6-5 with TRBJ1-2, with 11 bases identical to TRBD1. Per the germline V gene, CDR1 is MNHEY and CDR2 is SVGAGI. With 5 bases clipped from V and 8 bases from J, the junction kept 7 bases outside the gene matches. This CDR3 comprises 14 residues. DNA of the CDR3: TGTGCCAGCAGTATCCGGGACAGGGGGAAGGGCTACACCTTC. Its protein product is CASSIRDRGKGYTF.

This chain connects TRBV11-1 to TRBJ1-5; a possible D gene is TRBD1 (5 bases). The germline V and J ends were trimmed by 4 bases and 11 bases, with 12 bases remaining between them. This CDR3 has 12 amino acids. Germline V gene lookup returns CDR1 SGHAT and CDR2 FQDESV (reference sequence). CDR3 region: CASSYPGGAQHF. The CDR3 nucleotides are TGTGCCAGCAGCTATCCGGGGGGAGCCCAGCATTTT.

This clone was detected a few times. J is TRBJ2-3 and V is TRBV13; 9 nucleotides line up with TRBD2. CDR3 length: 18 amino acids. Germline values: CDR1 PRHDT, CDR2 FYEKMQ (reference sequence). V lost 4 bases to trimming and J lost 7 bases; unmatched junction nucleotides: 18. CDR3 in amino acids: CASSSRHLSGGSGNTQYF. The CDR3 DNA is TGTGCCAGCAGCTCCCGTCACCTTAGCGGGGGTAGCGGAAATACGCAGTATTTT.

The rearrangement uses TRBV6-5 and TRBJ2-3; 8 bases line up with TRBD2. The CDR3 has 16 residues. V dropped 2 bases and J dropped 7; count of bases not matched to a gene: 11. From germline, CDR1 is MNHEY and CDR2 SVGAGI. In nucleotides, the CDR3 is TGTGCCAGCAGTTACAGCCAGGGACGGGGGGGGAATACGCAGTATTTT. Amino acids: CASSYSQGRGGNTQYF.

In this sample, this clone turned up a few times. One end of the junction fails to match germline, which may point to a read error. V is TRBV27 and J is TRBJ1-2, with unresolved D. CDR1 MNHEY and CDR2 SMNVEV come from the germline V gene (reference sequence). The CDR3 is 13 residues long. The CDR3 here is CAGSLTANYGYTF. CDR3 bases: TGTGCCGGCAGTTTAACAGCTAACTATGGCTACACCTTC.

In this sample, this clone turned up a few times. The rearrangement links TRBV6-5 to TRBJ2-7; no clear D. CDR3 size: 12 residues. Germline values: CDR1 MNHEY, CDR2 SVGAGI. Trimming shortened V by 5 bases and J by 6 bases, and 11 bases separated the two germline ends. The CDR3 here is CASSEIPREQYF. As DNA, the CDR3 is TGTGCCAGCAGTGAAATCCCCCGCGAGCAGTACTTC.